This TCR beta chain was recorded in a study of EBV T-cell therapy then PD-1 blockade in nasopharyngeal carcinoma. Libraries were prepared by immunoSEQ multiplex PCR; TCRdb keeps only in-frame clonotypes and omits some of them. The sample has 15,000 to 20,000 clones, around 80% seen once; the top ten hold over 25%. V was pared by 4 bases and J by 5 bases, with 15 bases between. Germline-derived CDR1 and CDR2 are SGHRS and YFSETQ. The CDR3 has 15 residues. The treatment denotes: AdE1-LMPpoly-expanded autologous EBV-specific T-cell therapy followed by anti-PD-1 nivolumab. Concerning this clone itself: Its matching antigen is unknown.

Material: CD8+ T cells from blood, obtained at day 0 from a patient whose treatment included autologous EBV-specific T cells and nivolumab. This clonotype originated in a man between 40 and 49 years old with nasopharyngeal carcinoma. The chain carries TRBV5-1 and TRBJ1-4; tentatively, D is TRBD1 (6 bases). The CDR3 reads CASSHSGGLNEKLFF. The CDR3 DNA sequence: TGCGCCAGCAGCCACTCGGGGGGCCTAAATGAAAAACTGTTTTTT. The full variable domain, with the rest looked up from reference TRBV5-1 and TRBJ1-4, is KAGVTQTPRYLIKTRGQQVTLSCSPISGHRSVSWYQQTPGQGLQFLFEYFSETQRNKGNFPGRFSGRQFSNSRSEMNVSTLELGDSALYLCASSHSGGLNEKLFFGSGTQLSVL.